The clone carrying this T cell receptor beta chain occurred once. The source of the sample is a study of blood T cell repertoires in COVID-19. Study overall: Collection of acute and convalescent COVID-19 samples took place in the United States, Italy and Spain.

The CDR3 is made up of 14 amino acids. Trimming took 0 bases from V and 2 from J, leaving 7 bases between them. CDR1 is SGHVS, CDR2 FQNEAQ, per germline. The method was immunoSEQ multiplex PCR; TCRdb's version includes in-frame clones alone and lacks a portion of them. The sample carries approximately 220,000 clones, around 92% recorded once. The specimen sequenced was PBMCs or T cells enriched from blood (not recorded which). The genes are TRBV7-8 and TRBJ1-2; D gene ambiguous. The TCR was taken from a woman in her 30s with acute COVID-19. The CDR3 DNA reads TGTGCCAGCAGCTTAGCGGAGGGCAACTATGGCTACACCTTC. As protein: CASSLAEGNYGYTF.